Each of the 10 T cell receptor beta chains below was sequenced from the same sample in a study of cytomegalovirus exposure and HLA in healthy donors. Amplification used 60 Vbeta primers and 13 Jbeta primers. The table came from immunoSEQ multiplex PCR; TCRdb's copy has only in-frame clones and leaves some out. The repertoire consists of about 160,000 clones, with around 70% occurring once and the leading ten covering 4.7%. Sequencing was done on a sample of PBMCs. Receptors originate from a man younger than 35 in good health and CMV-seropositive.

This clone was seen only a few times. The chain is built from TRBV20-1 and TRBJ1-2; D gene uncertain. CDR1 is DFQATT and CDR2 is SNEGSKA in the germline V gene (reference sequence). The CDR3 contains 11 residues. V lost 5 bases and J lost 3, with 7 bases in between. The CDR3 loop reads CSAPSYYGYTF. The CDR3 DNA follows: TGCAGTGCTCCCTCCTACTATGGCTACACCTTC.

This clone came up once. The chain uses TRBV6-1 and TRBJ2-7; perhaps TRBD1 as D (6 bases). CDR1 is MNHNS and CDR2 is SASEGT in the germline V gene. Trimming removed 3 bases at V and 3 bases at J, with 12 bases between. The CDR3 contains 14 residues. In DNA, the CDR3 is TGTGCCAGCAGTGAGGGGGCCCGAGACTACGAGCAGTACGTC. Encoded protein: CASSEGARDYEQYV.

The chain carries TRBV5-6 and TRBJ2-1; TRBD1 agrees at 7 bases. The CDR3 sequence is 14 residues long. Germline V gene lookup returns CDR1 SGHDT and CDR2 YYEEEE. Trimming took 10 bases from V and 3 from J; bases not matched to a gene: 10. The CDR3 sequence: CAASVGGSYNEQFF. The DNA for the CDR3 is TGTGCCGCCTCCGTAGGGGGCAGCTACAATGAGCAGTTCTTC.

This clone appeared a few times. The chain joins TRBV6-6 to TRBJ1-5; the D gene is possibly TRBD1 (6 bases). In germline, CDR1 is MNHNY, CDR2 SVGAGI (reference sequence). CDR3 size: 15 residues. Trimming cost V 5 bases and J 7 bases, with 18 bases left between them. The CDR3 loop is CASSAGTQKVQPQHF. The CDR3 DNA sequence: TGTGCCAGCAGTGCCGGGACACAAAAGGTCCAGCCCCAGCATTTT.

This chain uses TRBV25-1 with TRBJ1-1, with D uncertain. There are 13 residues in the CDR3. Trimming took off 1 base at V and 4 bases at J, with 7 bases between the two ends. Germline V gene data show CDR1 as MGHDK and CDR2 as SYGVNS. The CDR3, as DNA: TGTGCCAGCAGTGAATCCCCTTCCACTGAAGCTTTCTTT. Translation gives CASSESPSTEAFF. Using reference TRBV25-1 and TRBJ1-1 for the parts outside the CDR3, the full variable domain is EADIYQTPRYLVIGTGKKITLECSQTMGHDKMYWYQQDPGMELHLIHYSYGVNSTEKGDLSSESTVSRIRTEHFPLTLESARPSHTSQYLCASSESPSTEAFFGQGTRLTVV.

CDR3 sequence (DNA): TGTGCCAGCAGCGCGTCCGGGGGGTTAAGCTCCTACAATGAGCAGTTCTTC. Translation gives CASSASGGLSSYNEQFF. This chain uses TRBV9 with TRBJ2-1, with TRBD2 identical over 7 bases. Germline V gene data show CDR1 as SGDLS and CDR2 as YYNGEE. Germline trimming cut 3 bases from V and 0 bases from J; bases unmatched to any gene: 9. CDR3 length: 17 amino acids.

CDR3 sequence (DNA): TGTGCCAGCAGCCCTGACAGTATCAATCAGCCCCAGCATTTT. It is translated as CASSPDSINQPQHF. V and J are TRBV6-1 and TRBJ1-5, with a tentative D call TRBD1 (5 bases). The germline V gene has CDR1 MNHNS and CDR2 SASEGT. The CDR3 contains 14 residues. V lost 6 bases, J lost 3 bases, and 12 bases lay in between.

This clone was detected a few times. CDR3 in amino acids: CASSLGVTGTEAFF. The CDR3 DNA sequence: TGTGCCAGCAGCTTAGGGGTAACGGGCACTGAAGCTTTCTTT. This rearrangement joins TRBV7-8 to TRBJ1-1, with unresolved D. The length of the CDR3 is 14 residues. Germline CDR1 SGHVS, CDR2 FQNEAQ. Trimming removed 1 base from V and 4 bases from J, with 10 bases in between.

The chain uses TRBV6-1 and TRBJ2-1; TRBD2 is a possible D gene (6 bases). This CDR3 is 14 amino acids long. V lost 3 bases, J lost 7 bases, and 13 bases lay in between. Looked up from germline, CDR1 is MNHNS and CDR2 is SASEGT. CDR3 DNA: TGTGCCAGCAGTGAGAACGGGAGAGGTAATGAGCAGTTCTTC. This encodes CASSENGRGNEQFF.

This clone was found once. The CDR3 DNA sequence: TGTGCCAGCATCGGAGCTGTGAACACTGAAGCTTTCTTT. Its translation is CASIGAVNTEAFF. This chain links TRBV27 with TRBJ1-1, with no clear D. Germline values: CDR1 MNHEY, CDR2 SMNVEV (reference sequence). This CDR3 is built from 13 residues. The V end was cut by 7 bases, the J end by 0 bases, with 9 bases between.